Listed here are 19 T cell receptor beta chains from one sample, sequenced in a study of blood T cell repertoires in COVID-19. Libraries were prepared by immunoSEQ multiplex PCR; TCRdb keeps only in-frame clonotypes and omits some of them. The sample shows approximately 150,000 clones, approximately 83% of them seen only once. The sequenced material came from peripheral blood. The source of these receptors is a man in his 70s with acute or convalescent COVID-19.

The chain uses TRBV5-1 and TRBJ2-5, with 9 bases aligning to TRBD2. Germline CDR1 is SGHRS and CDR2 is YFSETQ. After removal of 4 bases from V and 2 bases from J, the junction contained 6 bases not matched to a gene. The CDR3 runs 15 residues. CDR3: CASSRTLAGQETQYF. In DNA, the CDR3 is TGCGCCAGCAGCAGAACTCTAGCGGGACAAGAGACCCAGTACTTC.

The chain joins TRBV9 to TRBJ1-4; 7 bases fit TRBD1. The CDR3 consists of 15 residues. Germline values: CDR1 SGDLS, CDR2 YYNGEE. V lost 4 bases to trimming and J lost 8 bases; unmatched junction nucleotides: 11. Here the CDR3 reads CASSPQTGSGEKLFF. The CDR3 DNA is TGTGCCAGCAGCCCTCAGACAGGGTCGGGAGAAAAACTGTTTTTT.

This chain uses TRBV7-8 with TRBJ2-3; 8 bases match TRBD2. Trimming at V came to 5 bases and at J to 3 bases, leaving 10 bases not matched to a gene. In germline, CDR1 is SGHVS, CDR2 FQNEAQ. CDR3 length: 16 residues. CDR3 coding DNA: TGTGCCAGCAGCCCGAAGACTAGCGAAAGTACAGATACGCAGTATTTT. The encoded protein is CASSPKTSESTDTQYF.

This chain links TRBV28 with TRBJ2-4; D might be TRBD1 (6 bases). Per germline, CDR1 MDHEN and CDR2 SYDVKM. The CDR3 is 13 amino acids. The V end was cut by 2 bases, the J end by 7 bases, with 9 bases between. CDR3 protein: CASSLRGLNIQYF. The CDR3 DNA sequence: TGTGCCAGCAGTTTAAGGGGGTTGAACATTCAGTACTTC. The full variable domain, rest sourced from reference TRBV28 and TRBJ2-4, is DVKVTQSSRYLVKRTGEKVFLECVQDMDHENMFWYRQDPGLGLRLIYFSYDVKMKEKGDIPEGYSVSREKKERFSLILESASTNQTSMYLCASSLRGLNIQYFGAGTRLSVL.

The V call is TRBV11-2, the J call TRBJ2-7; D gene uncertain. The germline V gene has CDR1 SGHAT and CDR2 FQNNGV. V gave up 5 bases and J gave up 8 bases, with 22 bases separating them. The length of the CDR3 is 15 residues. The CDR3 bases are TGTGCCAGCAGCACCCCAAGAAGCCCCTTCATGAAGCAGTACTTC. Translating it yields CASSTPRSPFMKQYF.

V and J are TRBV28 and TRBJ1-1; possibly TRBD1 for D (6 bases). Trimming shortened V by 7 bases and J by 0 bases, and 15 bases separated the two germline ends. The germline V gene has CDR1 MDHEN and CDR2 SYDVKM. CDR3 length: 15 residues. As DNA, the CDR3 is TGTGCCAGCAAGGAAACAGGGAAAGTGAACACTGAAGCTTTCTTT. Translated: CASKETGKVNTEAFF.

This CDR3 is CSASPAADYGYTF. The CDR3 DNA follows: TGCAGTGCTAGTCCCGCGGCGGACTATGGCTACACCTTC. The chain combines TRBV20-1 with TRBJ1-2; no definite D call. Germline loops: CDR1 DFQATT, CDR2 SNEGSKA (reference sequence). This CDR3 comprises 13 residues. Trimming left V 3 bases short and J 3 bases short, with 11 bases between.

This clone is a singleton in its sample. The chain is built from TRBV11-3 and TRBJ2-2, with TRBD2 as a possible D gene (6 bases). Germline V CDR1 and CDR2: SGHNT, YENEEA. CDR3 length: 15 amino acids. V lost 3 bases to trimming and J lost 0 bases, with 8 bases between them. CDR3 residues: CASSFGGANTGELFF. CDR3 coding DNA: TGTGCCAGCAGCTTTGGCGGGGCGAACACCGGGGAGCTGTTTTTT.

This chain joins TRBV23-1 and TRBJ1-1, with 8 nucleotides matching TRBD1. TRBV23-1 is flagged as an ORF with uncertain function. V lost 4 bases, J lost 4 bases, and 14 bases stayed unmatched. The CDR3 totals 17 residues. CDR3 amino acids: CASSPKPQGAQGTEAFF. In DNA form, the CDR3 reads TGCGCCAGCAGTCCCAAGCCCCAGGGGGCGCAGGGCACTGAAGCTTTCTTT.

The chain recombines TRBV7-9 with TRBJ2-7; D may be TRBD2 (6 bases). Germline V gene lookup returns CDR1 SEHNR and CDR2 FQNEAQ (reference sequence). The CDR3 extends over 13 amino acids. Trimming removed 2 bases from V and 9 bases from J, with 14 bases in between. This CDR3 is CASSLIAGTGQYF. In nucleotides, the CDR3 is TGTGCCAGCAGCTTAATCGCTGGGACTGGGCAGTACTTC.

The V call is TRBV27, the J call TRBJ1-6, with D uncertain. The germline V gene encodes CDR1 MNHEY and CDR2 SMNVEV (reference sequence). CDR3 length: 13 amino acids. Trimming shortened V by 3 bases and J by 6 bases, and 6 bases separated the two germline ends. In DNA form, the CDR3 reads TGTGCCAGCAGTTTGGAGGGTAATTCACCCCTCCACTTT. It is translated as CASSLEGNSPLHF.

The genes are TRBV9 and TRBJ2-3, with 12 bases identical to TRBD2. Losses at the gene ends were 3 bases for V and 4 bases for J; bases not matched to a gene: 6. The CDR3 is made up of 16 amino acids. Per the germline V gene, CDR1 is SGDLS and CDR2 is YYNGEE. The CDR3 DNA follows: TGTGCCAGCAGCGGAACTAGCGGGAGGTTCGCAGATACGCAGTATTTT. Its protein is CASSGTSGRFADTQYF.

This chain links TRBV6-2 or TRBV6-3 with TRBJ2-2; 16 bases are shared with TRBD2. Germline CDR1 MNHEY, CDR2 SVGEGT. V gave up 2 bases and J gave up 5 bases; unmatched junction bases: 8. The CDR3 is 19 residues long. The CDR3, as DNA: TGTGCCAGCAGTTACCCCGGGACTAGCGGGAGGGCCAAAACCGGGGAGCTGTTTTTT. This codes for CASSYPGTSGRAKTGELFF.

The V call is TRBV7-2, the J call TRBJ1-2, with a weak D call TRBD1 (5 bases). The V gene's germline CDR1 is SGHTA and CDR2 FQGNSA. This CDR3 is 13 amino acids long. Trimming removed 2 bases from V and 5 bases from J, with 9 bases in between. The chain's CDR3 is CASSLTGGYGYTF. The CDR3 DNA reads TGTGCCAGCAGCTTAACGGGGGGTTATGGCTACACCTTC. Using reference TRBV7-2 and TRBJ1-2 for the parts outside the CDR3, the full variable domain is GAGVSQSPSNKVTEKGKDVELRCDPISGHTALYWYRQSLGQGLEFLIYFQGNSAPDKSGLPSDRFSAERTGGSVSTLTIQRTQQEDSAVYLCASSLTGGYGYTFGSGTRLTVV.

This sequence joins TRBV2 and TRBJ2-7; possible D gene TRBD1, 5 bases. The germline CDR1 and CDR2 sequences are SNHLY and FYNNEI. V was trimmed by 3 bases and J by 3 bases, leaving 18 bases between them. This CDR3 contains 16 residues. The CDR3: CASSEGPGLPGYEQYF. DNA for the CDR3: TGTGCCAGCAGTGAGGGGCCGGGTTTGCCAGGCTACGAGCAGTACTTC.

This sequence joins TRBV24-1 and TRBJ2-3; 9 bases agree with TRBD2. Germline V lookup: CDR1 KGHDR, CDR2 SFDVKD. The CDR3 has 16 amino acids. Unmatched junction bases numbered 10, after V lost 9 bases and J lost 1 base. The CDR3 region has the DNA TGTGCCACCGGGCAAACTAGCGGGCCTCGCACAGATACGCAGTATTTT. This translates into CATGQTSGPRTDTQYF.

The rearrangement uses TRBV5-4 and TRBJ2-3; 9 positions agree with TRBD2. The CDR3 contains 16 residues. Losses at the gene ends were 5 bases for V and 2 bases for J; bases not matched to a gene: 9. Germline V gene data show CDR1 as SGHNT and CDR2 as YYREEE (reference sequence). Written as DNA, the CDR3 is TGTGCCAGCAGAACGGGACTAGCTGCCTACACAGATACGCAGTATTTT. It specifies CASRTGLAAYTDTQYF.

The chain combines TRBV19 with TRBJ2-7, with 11 bases identical to TRBD2. This CDR3 contains 13 residues. V trimming: 6 bases; J trimming: 4 bases; junction bases outside the gene matches: 2. Germline V gives CDR1 LNHDA, CDR2 SQIVND (reference sequence). The CDR3 sequence is CASRASGRYEQYF. CDR3 nucleotide sequence: TGTGCCAGTAGGGCTAGCGGGAGGTACGAGCAGTACTTC.

This clone was seen only once. The V gene is TRBV6-5, the J gene TRBJ2-3, with 10 bases lining up with TRBD1. Germline V gene data show CDR1 as MNHEY and CDR2 as SVGAGI. The CDR3 has 15 residues. Unmatched junction bases numbered 0, after V lost 2 bases and J lost 1 base. CDR3 DNA sequence: TGTGCCAGCAGTTACGGGACAGGGGGCACAGATACGCAGTATTTT. This gives the protein CASSYGTGGTDTQYF.